This TCR beta chain was profiled in a study of blood T cells in healthy people across ages. Healthy Caucasian individuals from Russia aged about 6 to 95 served as donors. Through a sample-barcoded 5' primer and a J-beta primer mix, a second PCR was run for roughly 6 to 12 cycles. The template-switch adaptor was a 5' adaptor with 12 random nucleotides. It tagged each cDNA molecule. TCRdb reanalysed the 5' RACE reads using MiXCR and keeps one entry per CDR3 protein. The table includes fewer than 650,000 distinct CDR3 sequences, approximately 26% detected once. This clonotype occurred a few times. What it recognizes is unknown. The study, taken as a whole, reports: Aged donors had fewer naive CD4+ cells and lower diversity than long-lived donors.

V lost 3 bases and J 3 bases, leaving 5 bases between the germline ends. Germline values: CDR1 GTSNPN, CDR2 SVGIG (reference sequence). The CDR3 covers 11 residues. In addition, the sample was reused for a study of T cells of mothers and their children. That publication notes: Nine systemically healthy Caucasian donors: three mothers, six children.

Sequenced material: blood. The clonotype comes from a boy aged 2 to 9 in good health. V is TRBV30 and J is TRBJ1-1; D is possibly TRBD1 (5 bases). CDR3 sequence: CAWRGDTEAFF. The CDR3 nucleotides read TGTGCCTGGAGGGGGGACACTGAAGCTTTCTTT.